This T cell receptor (beta chain) was retrieved from a study of T cell responses to AZD1222 COVID-19 vaccine. Study-wide findings and caveats: Within unmutated variant regions lay the reported targets of nearly half of spike-specific TCRs.

Germline trimming cut 5 bases from V and 5 bases from J; bases unmatched to any gene: 11. There are 16 residues in the CDR3. Germline assignment: CDR1 MDHEN and CDR2 SYDVKM. A note on this clone: Its antigen is unknown.

Clones were sequenced by immunoSEQ multiplex PCR, and TCRdb holds only the in-frame ones, with some missing. This sample has 140,000 to 150,000 clones; roughly 93% occur once, and the top ten carry 4.5% to 5.5%. The chain employs TRBV28 and TRBJ1-5; 8 positions match TRBD1. This TCR derives from an adult in good health. The material was peripheral blood, obtained on day 0 of AZD1222 vaccination. Here the CDR3 DNA reads TGTGCCAGCAGTCCAAGATGGGACAGGTTGCATCAGCCCCAGCATTTT. The encoded protein is CASSPRWDRLHQPQHF.